This note documents a single TCR beta chain sequence. Its antigen is still unknown. These data are taken from a study of OX40 agonist ivuxolimab in advanced cancers. Across the study: Patients got intravenous ivuxolimab at 0.01 to 10 mg/kg every 2 weeks.

Per the germline V gene, CDR1 is MNHEY and CDR2 is SVGAGI. Trimming at V came to 2 bases and at J to 2 bases, leaving 8 bases not matched to a gene. This CDR3 has 16 residues. General study findings and limits: In the 0.1 to 3.0 mg/kg range, CD4+ and CD8+ blood T cells had expanded clonally by week 6. The expanded peripheral T cells' antigen specificity was not determined.

Data came from immunoSEQ multiplex PCR; TCRdb stores just in-frame clones and leaves some out. The sample has around 62,000 clones, more than 75% seen once. The source is an adult with an advanced solid tumor such as melanoma, head and neck, liver or kidney cancer. This specimen consisted of CD4+ or CD8+ T cells sorted from blood, obtained in a trial of the OX40 agonist ivuxolimab. The chain combines TRBV6-5 with TRBJ1-2; 7 bases align to TRBD1. In DNA, the CDR3 is TGTGCCAGCAGTTACCTCGGTTGGGGACAGAACTATGGCTACACCTTC. Translated: CASSYLGWGQNYGYTF.